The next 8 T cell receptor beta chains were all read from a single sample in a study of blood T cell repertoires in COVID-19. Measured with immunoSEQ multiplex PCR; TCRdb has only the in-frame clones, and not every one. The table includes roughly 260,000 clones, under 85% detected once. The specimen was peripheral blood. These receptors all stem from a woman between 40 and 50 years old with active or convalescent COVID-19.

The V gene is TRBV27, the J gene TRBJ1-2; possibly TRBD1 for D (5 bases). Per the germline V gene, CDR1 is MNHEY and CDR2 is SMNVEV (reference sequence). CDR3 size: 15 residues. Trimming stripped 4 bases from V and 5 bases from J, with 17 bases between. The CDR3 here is CASSWRSRGGYGYTF. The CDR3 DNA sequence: TGTGCCAGCAGTTGGAGGAGTCGGGGGGGGTATGGCTACACCTTC.

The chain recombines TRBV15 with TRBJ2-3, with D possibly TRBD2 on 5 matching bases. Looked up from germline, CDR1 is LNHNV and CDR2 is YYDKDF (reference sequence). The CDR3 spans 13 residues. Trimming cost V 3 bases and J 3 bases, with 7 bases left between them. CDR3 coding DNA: TGTGCCACCAGCAGCCCGGGGACAGATACGCAGTATTTT. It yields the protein CATSSPGTDTQYF.

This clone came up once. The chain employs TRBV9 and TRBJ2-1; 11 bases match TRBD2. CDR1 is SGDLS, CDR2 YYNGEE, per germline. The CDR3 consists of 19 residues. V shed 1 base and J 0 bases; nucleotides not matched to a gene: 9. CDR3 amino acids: CASSVWASGGSSSYNEQFF. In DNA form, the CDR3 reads TGTGCCAGCAGCGTATGGGCTAGCGGGGGGTCCAGCTCCTACAATGAGCAGTTCTTC.

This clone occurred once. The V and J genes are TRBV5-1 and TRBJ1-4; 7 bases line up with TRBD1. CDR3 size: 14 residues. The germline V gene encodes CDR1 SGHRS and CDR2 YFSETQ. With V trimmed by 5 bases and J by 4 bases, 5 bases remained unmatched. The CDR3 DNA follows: TGCGCCAGCAGGGGCGGGACAGATAATGAAAAACTGTTTTTT. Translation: CASRGGTDNEKLFF.

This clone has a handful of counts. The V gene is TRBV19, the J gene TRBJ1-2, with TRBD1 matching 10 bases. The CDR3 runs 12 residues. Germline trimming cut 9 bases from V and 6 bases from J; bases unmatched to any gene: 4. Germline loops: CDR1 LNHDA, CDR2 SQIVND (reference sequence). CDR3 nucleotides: TGTGCCAGCACCGGGACAGGGGATGGCTACACCTTC. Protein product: CASTGTGDGYTF.

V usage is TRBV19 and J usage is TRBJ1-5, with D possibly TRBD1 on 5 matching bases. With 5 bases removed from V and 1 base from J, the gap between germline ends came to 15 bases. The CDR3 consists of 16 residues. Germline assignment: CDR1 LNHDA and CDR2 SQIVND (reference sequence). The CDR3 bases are TGTGCCAGTAGTGGTCGGGGGGTTCAAAGCAATCAGCCCCAGCATTTT. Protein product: CASSGRGVQSNQPQHF. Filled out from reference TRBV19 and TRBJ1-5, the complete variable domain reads DGGITQSPKYLFRKEGQNVTLSCEQNLNHDAMYWYRQDPGQGLRLIYYSQIVNDFQKGDIAEGYSVSREKKESFPLTVTSAQKNPTAFYLCASSGRGVQSNQPQHFGDGTRLSIL.

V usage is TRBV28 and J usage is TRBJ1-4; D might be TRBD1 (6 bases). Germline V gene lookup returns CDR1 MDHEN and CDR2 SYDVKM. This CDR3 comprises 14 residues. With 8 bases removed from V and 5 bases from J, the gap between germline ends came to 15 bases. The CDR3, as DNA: TGTGCCAGCTATACCGGGACATTGAATGAAAAACTGTTTTTT. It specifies CASYTGTLNEKLFF.

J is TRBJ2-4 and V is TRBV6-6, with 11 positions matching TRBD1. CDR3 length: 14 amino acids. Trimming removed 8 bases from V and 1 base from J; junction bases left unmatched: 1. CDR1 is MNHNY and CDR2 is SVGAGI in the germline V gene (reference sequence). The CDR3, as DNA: TGTGCCAGCGGGGACAGGGGGGCCAAAAACATTCAGTACTTC. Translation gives CASGDRGAKNIQYF.